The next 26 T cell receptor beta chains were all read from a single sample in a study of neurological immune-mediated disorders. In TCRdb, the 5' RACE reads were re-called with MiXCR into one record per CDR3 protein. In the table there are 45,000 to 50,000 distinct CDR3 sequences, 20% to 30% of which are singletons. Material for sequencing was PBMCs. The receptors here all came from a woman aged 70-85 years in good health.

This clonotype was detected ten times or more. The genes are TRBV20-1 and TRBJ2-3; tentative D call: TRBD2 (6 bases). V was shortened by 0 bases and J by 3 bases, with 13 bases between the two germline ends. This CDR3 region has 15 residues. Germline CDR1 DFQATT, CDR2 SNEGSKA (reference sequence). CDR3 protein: CSARDWRGLTDTQYF. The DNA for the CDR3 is TGCAGTGCTAGAGATTGGCGGGGATTGACAGATACGCAGTATTTT.

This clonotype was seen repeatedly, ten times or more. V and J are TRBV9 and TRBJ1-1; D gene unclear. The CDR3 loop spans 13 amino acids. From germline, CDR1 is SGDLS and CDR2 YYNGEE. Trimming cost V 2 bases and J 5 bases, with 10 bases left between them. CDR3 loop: CASSVTPTTEAFF. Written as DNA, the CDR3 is TGTGCCAGCAGCGTCACCCCAACTACTGAAGCTTTCTTT.

For the CDR3, the DNA is TGTGCCTGGAGTGTGTGGGGTATGAACACTGAAGCTTTCTTT. Protein: CAWSVWGMNTEAFF. The V gene is TRBV30, the J gene TRBJ1-1; D gene uncertain. Germline values: CDR1 GTSNPN, CDR2 SVGIG (reference sequence). The CDR3 covers 14 residues. V lost 0 bases and J lost 0, with 8 bases in between.

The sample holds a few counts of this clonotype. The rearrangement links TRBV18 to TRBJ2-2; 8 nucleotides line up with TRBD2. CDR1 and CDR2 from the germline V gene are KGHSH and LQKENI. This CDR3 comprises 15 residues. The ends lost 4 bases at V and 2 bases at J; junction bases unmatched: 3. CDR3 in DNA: TGTGCCAGCTCACGAGGGACTAGTAACACCGGGGAGCTGTTTTTT. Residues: CASSRGTSNTGELFF.

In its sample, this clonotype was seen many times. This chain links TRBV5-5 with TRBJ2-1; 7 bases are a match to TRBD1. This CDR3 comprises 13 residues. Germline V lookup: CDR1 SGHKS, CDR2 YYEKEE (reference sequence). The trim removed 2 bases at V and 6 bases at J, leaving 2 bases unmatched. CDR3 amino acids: CASSFSGGNEQFF. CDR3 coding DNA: TGTGCCAGCAGCTTTTCAGGGGGCAATGAGCAGTTCTTC. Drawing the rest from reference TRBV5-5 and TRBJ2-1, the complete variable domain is DAGVTQSPTHLIKTRGQQVTLRCSPISGHKSVSWYQQVLGQGPQFIFQYYEKEERGRGNFPDRFSARQFPNYSSELNVNALLLGDSALYLCASSFSGGNEQFFGPGTRLTVL.

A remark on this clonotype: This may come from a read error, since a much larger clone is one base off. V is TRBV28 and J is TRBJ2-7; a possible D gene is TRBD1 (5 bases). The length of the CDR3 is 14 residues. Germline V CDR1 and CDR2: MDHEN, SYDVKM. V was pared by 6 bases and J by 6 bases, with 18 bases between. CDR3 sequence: CASRPVTQGSEQYF. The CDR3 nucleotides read TGTGCCAGCAGACCTGTCACTCAGGGTTCCGAGCAGTACTTC.

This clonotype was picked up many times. CDR3 loop: CASTPYRGAEAFF. DNA for the CDR3: TGTGCCAGCACCCCCTACAGGGGAGCTGAAGCTTTCTTT. The rearrangement joins TRBV27 to TRBJ1-1; 7 bases line up with TRBD1. This CDR3 spans 13 amino acids. Germline trimming cut 7 bases from V and 6 bases from J; bases unmatched to any gene: 8. Germline V lookup: CDR1 MNHEY, CDR2 SMNVEV (reference sequence).

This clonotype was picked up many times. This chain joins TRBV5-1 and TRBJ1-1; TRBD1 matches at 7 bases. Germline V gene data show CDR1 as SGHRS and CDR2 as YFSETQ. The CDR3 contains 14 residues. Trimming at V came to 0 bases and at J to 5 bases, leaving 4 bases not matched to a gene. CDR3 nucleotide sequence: TGCGCCAGCAGCTTGGGACAGGGTGAGACTGAAGCTTTCTTT. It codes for CASSLGQGETEAFF.

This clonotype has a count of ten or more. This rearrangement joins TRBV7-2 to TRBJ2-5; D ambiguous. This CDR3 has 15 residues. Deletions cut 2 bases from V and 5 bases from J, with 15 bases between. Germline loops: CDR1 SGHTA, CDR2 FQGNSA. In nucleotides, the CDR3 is TGTGCCAGCAGCTTACACGTGTCGCTGATGGAGACCCAGTACTTC. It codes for CASSLHVSLMETQYF.

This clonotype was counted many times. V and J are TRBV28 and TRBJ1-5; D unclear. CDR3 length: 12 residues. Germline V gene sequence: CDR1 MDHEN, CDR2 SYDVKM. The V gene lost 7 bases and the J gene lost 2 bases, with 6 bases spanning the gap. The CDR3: CASTRRNQPQHF. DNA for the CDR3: TGTGCCAGCACCAGACGCAATCAGCCCCAGCATTTT. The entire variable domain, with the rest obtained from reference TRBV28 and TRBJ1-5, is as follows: DVKVTQSSRYLVKRTGEKVFLECVQDMDHENMFWYRQDPGLGLRLIYFSYDVKMKEKGDIPEGYSVSREKKERFSLILESASTNQTSMYLCASTRRNQPQHFGDGTRLSIL.

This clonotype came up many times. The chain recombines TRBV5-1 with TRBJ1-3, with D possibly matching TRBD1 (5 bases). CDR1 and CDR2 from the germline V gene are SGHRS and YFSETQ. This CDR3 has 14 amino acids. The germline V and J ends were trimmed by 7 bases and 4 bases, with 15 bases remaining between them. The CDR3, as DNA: TGCGCCAGCGGAACCGGGACCTTAGGAAACACCATATATTTT. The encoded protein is CASGTGTLGNTIYF.

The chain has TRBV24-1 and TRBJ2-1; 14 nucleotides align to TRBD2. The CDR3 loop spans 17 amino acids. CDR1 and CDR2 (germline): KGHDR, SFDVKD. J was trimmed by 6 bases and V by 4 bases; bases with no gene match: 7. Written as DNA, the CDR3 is TGTGCCACCAGTGACACGACTAGCGGGGGGGCTACCAATGAGCAGTTCTTC. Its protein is CATSDTTSGGATNEQFF.

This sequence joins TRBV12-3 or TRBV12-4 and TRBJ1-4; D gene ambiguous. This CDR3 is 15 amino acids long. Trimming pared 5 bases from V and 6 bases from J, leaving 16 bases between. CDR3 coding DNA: TGTGCCAGCAGTATCTTGGGGAACAGTGATGAAAAACTGTTTTTT. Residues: CASSILGNSDEKLFF.

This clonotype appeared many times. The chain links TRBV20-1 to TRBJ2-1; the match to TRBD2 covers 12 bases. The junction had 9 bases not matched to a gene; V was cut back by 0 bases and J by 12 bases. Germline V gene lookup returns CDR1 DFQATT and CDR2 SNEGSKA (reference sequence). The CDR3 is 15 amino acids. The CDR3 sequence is CSARDPSGGGYVQFF. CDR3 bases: TGCAGTGCTAGAGATCCTAGCGGGGGGGGCTACGTGCAGTTCTTC.

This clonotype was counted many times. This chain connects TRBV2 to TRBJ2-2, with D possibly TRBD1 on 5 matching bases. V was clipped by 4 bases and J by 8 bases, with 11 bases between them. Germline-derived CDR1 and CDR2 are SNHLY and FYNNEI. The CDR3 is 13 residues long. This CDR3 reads CASSGTLQGELFF. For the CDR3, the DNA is TGTGCCAGCAGTGGGACACTCCAAGGGGAGCTGTTTTTT.

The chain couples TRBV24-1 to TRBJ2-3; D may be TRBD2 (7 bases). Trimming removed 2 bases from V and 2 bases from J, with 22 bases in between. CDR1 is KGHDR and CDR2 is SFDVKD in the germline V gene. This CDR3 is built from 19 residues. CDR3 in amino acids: CATSDSTPWEGQDTDTQYF. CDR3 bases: TGTGCCACCAGTGATTCGACCCCCTGGGAGGGACAAGACACAGATACGCAGTATTTT.

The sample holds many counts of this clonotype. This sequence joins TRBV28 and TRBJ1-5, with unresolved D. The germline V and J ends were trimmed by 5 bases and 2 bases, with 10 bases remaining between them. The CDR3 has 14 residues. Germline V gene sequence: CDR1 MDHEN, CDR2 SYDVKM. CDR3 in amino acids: CASSPFRGNQPQHF. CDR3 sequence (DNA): TGTGCCAGCAGTCCCTTTAGGGGCAATCAGCCCCAGCATTTT. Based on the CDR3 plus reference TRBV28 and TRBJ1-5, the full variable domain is DVKVTQSSRYLVKRTGEKVFLECVQDMDHENMFWYRQDPGLGLRLIYFSYDVKMKEKGDIPEGYSVSREKKERFSLILESASTNQTSMYLCASSPFRGNQPQHFGDGTRLSIL.

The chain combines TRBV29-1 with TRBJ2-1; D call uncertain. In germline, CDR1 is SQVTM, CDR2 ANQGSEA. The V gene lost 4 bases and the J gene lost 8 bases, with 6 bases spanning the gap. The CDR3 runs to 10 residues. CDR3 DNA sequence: TGCAGCGTTGGAGTGGATGAGCAGTTCTTC. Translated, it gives CSVGVDEQFF.

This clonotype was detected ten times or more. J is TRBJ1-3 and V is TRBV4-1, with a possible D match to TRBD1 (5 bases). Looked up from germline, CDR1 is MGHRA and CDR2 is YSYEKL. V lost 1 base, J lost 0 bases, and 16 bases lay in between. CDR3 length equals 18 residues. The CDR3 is CASSQGGRGRSSGNTIYF. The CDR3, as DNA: TGCGCCAGCAGCCAAGGAGGAAGGGGTCGCTCCTCTGGAAACACCATATATTTT.

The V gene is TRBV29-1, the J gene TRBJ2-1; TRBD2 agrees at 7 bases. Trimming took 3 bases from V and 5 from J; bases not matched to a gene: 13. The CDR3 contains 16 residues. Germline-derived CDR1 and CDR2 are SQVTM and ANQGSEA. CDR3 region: CSVDSWSQGGNNEQFF. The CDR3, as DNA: TGCAGCGTTGATTCTTGGTCGCAGGGAGGGAACAATGAGCAGTTCTTC.

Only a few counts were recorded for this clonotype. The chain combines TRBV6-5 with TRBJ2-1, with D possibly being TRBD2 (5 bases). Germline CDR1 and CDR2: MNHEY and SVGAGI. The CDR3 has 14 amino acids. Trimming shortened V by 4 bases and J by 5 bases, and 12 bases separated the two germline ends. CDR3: CASSSPGWDNEQFF. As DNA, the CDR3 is TGTGCCAGCAGTTCCCCGGGGTGGGACAATGAGCAGTTCTTC.

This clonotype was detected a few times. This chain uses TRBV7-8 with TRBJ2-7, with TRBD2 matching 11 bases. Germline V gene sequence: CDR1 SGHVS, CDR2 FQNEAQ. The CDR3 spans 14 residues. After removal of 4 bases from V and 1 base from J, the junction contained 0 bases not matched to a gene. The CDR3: CASSWTSGSYEQYF. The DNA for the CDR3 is TGTGCCAGCAGCTGGACTAGCGGGTCCTACGAGCAGTACTTC.

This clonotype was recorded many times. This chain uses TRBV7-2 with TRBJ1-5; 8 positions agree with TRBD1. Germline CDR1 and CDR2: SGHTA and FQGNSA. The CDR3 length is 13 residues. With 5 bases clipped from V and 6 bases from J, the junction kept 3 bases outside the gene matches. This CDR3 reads CASSRDRIQPQHF. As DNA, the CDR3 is TGTGCCAGCAGCCGGGACAGGATTCAGCCCCAGCATTTT.

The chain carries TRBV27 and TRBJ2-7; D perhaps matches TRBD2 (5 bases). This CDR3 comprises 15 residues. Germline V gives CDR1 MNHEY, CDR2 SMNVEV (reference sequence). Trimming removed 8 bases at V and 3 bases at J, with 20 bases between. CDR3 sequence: CASRTPGSGLYEQYF. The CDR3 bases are TGTGCCAGCCGAACACCTGGATCCGGACTCTACGAGCAGTACTTC.

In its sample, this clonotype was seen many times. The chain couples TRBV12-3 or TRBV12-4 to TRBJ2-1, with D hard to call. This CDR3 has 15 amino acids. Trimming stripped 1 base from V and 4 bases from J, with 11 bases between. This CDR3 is CASSLGVATYNEQFF. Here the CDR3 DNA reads TGTGCCAGCAGTTTAGGGGTGGCTACTTACAATGAGCAGTTCTTC.

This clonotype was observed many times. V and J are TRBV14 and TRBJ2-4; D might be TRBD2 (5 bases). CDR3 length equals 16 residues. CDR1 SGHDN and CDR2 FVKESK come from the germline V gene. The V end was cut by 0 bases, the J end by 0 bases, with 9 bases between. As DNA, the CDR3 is TGTGCCAGCAGCCAAGATCTCGGACTAGCCAAAAACATTCAGTACTTC. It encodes CASSQDLGLAKNIQYF.